The clone carrying this TCR beta chain showed up many times. Its cognate antigen is unknown. The data originate from a study of blood T cells in healthy people across ages. Across the study: In model experiments, template switching was able to capture about one barcoded beta molecule for every two T cells that were present. General observations from the study: TCR beta diversity, measured per million T cells, fell in a roughly linear way with age.

Donors gave roughly 10 milliliters of peripheral blood apiece. The CDR3 extends over 12 amino acids. V was pared by 1 base and J by 2 bases, with 5 bases between. The V gene's germline CDR1 is SQVTM and CDR2 ANQGSEA. The use of a sample-barcoded 5' primer and a J-beta primer mix characterized a second PCR of roughly 6 to 11 cycles. Using its own MiXCR run on the 5' RACE reads, TCRdb lists one record per CDR3 protein. This sample has roughly 700,000 distinct CDR3 sequences, with about a third found just once. The TCR sequence derives from a woman of 80 years or more in good health. The chain recombines TRBV29-1 with TRBJ1-2, with D unclear. Sequencing was carried out using blood. CDR3 residues: CSVEVQNYGYTF. The CDR3 DNA is TGCAGCGTTGAAGTGCAGAACTATGGCTACACCTTC.